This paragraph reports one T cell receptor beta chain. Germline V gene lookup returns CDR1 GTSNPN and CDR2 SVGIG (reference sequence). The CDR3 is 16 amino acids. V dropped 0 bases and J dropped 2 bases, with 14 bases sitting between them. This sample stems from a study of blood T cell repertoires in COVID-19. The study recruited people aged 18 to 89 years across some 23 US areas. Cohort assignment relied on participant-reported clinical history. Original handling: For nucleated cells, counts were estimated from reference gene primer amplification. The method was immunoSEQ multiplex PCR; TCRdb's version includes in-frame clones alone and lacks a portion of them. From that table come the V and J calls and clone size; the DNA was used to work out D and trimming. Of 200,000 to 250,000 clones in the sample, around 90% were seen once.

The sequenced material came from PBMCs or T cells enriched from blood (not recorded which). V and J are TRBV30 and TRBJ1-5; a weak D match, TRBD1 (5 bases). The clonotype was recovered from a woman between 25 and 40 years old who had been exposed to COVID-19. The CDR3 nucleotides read TGTGCCTGGAGTGTCGGCAGGGTCGGTGGCAATCAGCCCCAGCATTTT. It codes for CAWSVGRVGGNQPQHF.